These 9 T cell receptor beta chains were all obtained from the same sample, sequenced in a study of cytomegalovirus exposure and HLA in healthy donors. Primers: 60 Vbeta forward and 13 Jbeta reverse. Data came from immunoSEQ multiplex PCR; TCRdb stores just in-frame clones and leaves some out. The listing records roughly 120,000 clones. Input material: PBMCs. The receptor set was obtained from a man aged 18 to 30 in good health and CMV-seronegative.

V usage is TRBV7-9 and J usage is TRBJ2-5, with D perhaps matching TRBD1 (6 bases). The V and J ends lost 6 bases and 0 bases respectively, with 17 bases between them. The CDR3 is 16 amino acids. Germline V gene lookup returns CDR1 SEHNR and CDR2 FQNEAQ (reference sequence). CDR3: CASRYYGTSYQETQYF. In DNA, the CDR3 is TGTGCCAGCAGATATTACGGGACATCGTACCAAGAGACCCAGTACTTC.

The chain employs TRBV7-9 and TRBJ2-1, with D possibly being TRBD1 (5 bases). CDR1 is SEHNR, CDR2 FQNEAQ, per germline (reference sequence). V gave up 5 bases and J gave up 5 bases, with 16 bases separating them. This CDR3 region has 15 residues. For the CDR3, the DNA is TGTGCCAGCAGCCGACAGTTTGTGGCAGACAATGAGCAGTTCTTC. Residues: CASSRQFVADNEQFF.

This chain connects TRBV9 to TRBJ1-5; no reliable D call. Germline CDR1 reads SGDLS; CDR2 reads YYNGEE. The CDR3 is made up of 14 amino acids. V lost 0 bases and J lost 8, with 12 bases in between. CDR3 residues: CASSVESAREPQHF. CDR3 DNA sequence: TGTGCCAGCAGCGTAGAGTCGGCTAGAGAGCCCCAGCATTTT.

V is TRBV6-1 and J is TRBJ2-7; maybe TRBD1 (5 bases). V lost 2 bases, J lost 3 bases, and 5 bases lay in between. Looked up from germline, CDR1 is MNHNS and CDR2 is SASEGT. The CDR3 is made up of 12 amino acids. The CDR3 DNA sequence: TGTGCCAGCAGTGAACAGGGCTACGAGCAGTACTTC. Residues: CASSEQGYEQYF.

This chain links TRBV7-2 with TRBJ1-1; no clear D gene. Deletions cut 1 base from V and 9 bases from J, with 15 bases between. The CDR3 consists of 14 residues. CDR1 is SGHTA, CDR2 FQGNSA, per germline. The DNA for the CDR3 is TGTGCCAGCAGCTTAGTAACGAGGGCAAGGAAAGCTTTCTTT. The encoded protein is CASSLVTRARKAFF.

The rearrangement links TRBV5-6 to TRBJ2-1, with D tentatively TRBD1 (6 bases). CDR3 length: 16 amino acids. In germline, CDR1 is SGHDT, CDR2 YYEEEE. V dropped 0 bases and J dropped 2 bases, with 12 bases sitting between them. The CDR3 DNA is TGTGCCAGCAGCTTGGAGCAGGGGAACACCTACAATGAGCAGTTCTTC. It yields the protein CASSLEQGNTYNEQFF.

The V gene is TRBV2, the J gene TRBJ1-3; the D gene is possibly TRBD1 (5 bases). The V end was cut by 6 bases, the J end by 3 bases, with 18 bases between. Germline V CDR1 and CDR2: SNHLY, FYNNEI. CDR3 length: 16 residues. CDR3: CASRGNGGTLGNTIYF. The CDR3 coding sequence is TGTGCCAGCAGGGGAAATGGGGGGACCCTTGGAAACACCATATATTTT.

The CDR3 DNA is TGCGCCAGCAGCTTGAATGCAGGGGGCAGTTGGGATGAGCAGTTCTTC. It encodes CASSLNAGGSWDEQFF. This chain links TRBV5-1 with TRBJ2-1; TRBD1 aligns across 8 bases. Germline CDR1 and CDR2: SGHRS and YFSETQ. The CDR3 sequence is 16 residues long. V trimming: 1 base; J trimming: 8 bases; junction bases outside the gene matches: 11.

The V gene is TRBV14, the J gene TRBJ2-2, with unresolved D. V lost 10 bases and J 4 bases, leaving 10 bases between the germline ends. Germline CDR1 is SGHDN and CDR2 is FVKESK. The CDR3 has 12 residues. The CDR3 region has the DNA TGTGCCAACAAGTCTTCCACCGGGGAGCTGTTTTTT. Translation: CANKSSTGELFF.